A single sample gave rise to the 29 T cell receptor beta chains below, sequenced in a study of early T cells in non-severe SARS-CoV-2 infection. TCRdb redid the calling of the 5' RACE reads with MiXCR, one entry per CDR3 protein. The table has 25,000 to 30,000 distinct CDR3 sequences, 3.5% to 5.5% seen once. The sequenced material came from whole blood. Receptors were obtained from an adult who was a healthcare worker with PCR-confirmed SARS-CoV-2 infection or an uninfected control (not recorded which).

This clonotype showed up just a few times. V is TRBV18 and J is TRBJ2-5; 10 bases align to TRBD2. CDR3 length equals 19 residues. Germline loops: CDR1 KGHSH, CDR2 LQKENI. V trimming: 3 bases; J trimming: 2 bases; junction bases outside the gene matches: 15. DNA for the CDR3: TGTGCCAGCTCACCGCTAGCGGGAGTTGGGGGGCTACGTCAAGAGACCCAGTACTTC. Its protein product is CASSPLAGVGGLRQETQYF. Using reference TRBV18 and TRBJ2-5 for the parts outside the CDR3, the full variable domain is NAGVMQNPRHLVRRRGQEARLRCSPMKGHSHVYWYRQLPEEGLKFMVYLQKENIIDESGMPKERFSAEFPKEGPSILRIQQVVRGDSAAYFCASSPLAGVGGLRQETQYFGPGTRLLVL.

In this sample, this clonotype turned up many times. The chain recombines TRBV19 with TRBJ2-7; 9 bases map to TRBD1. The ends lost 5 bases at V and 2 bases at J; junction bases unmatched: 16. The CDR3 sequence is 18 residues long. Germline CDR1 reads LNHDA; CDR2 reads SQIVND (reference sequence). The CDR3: CASSSSGAVRTGAYEQYF. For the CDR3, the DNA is TGTGCCAGTAGTTCATCCGGGGCAGTGAGGACAGGGGCCTACGAGCAGTACTTC.

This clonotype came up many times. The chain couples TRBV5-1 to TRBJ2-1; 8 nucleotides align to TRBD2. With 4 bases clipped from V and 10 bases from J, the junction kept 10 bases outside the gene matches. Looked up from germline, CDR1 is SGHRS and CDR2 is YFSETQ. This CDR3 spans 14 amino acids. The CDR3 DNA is TGCGCCAGCAGCACTAGCGGAGCCCTTGGGGAGCAGTTCTTC. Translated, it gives CASSTSGALGEQFF.

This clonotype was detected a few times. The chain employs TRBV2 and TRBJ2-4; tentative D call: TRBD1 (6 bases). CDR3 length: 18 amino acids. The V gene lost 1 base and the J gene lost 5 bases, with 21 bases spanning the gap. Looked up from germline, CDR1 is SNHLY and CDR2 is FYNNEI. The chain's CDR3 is CASSEGGQGKSGENIQYF. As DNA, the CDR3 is TGTGCCAGCAGTGAAGGGGGGCAGGGGAAGTCGGGTGAAAACATTCAGTACTTC.

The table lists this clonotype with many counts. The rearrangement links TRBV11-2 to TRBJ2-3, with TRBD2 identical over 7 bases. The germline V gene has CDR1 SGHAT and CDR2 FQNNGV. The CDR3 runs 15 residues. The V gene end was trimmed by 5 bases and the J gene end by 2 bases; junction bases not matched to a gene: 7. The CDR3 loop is CASSPRREITDTQYF. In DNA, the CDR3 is TGTGCCAGCAGCCCCCGGCGGGAGATCACAGATACGCAGTATTTT.

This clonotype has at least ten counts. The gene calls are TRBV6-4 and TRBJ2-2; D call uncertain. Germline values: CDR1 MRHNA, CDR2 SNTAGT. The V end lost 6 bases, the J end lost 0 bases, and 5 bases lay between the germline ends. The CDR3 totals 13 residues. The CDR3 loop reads CASSSTNTGELFF. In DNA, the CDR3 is TGTGCCAGCAGCTCCACGAACACCGGGGAGCTGTTTTTT.

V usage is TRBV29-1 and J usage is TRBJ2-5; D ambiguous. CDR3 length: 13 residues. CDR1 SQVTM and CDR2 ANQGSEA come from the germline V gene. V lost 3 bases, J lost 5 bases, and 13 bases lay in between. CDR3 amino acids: CSVDRIARETQYF. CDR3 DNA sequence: TGCAGCGTTGATAGGATAGCACGGGAGACCCAGTACTTC.

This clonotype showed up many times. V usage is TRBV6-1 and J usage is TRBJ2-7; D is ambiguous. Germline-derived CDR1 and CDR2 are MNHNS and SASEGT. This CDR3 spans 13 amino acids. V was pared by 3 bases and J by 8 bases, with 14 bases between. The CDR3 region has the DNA TGTGCCAGCAGTGATACCGTTCAGTACCAGCAGTACTTC. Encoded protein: CASSDTVQYQQYF.

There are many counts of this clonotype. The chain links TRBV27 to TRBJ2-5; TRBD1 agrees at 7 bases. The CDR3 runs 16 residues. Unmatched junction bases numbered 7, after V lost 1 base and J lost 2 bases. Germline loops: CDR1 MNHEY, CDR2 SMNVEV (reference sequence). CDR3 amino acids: CASSLFAGGPQETQYF. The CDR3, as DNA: TGTGCCAGCAGTTTATTCGCAGGGGGACCTCAAGAGACCCAGTACTTC.

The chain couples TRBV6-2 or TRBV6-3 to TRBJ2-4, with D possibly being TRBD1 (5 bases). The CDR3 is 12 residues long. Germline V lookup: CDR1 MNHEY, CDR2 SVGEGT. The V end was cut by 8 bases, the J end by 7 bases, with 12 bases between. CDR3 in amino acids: CASSSGLNIQYF. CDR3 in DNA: TGTGCCAGCTCCTCAGGGCTTAACATTCAGTACTTC.

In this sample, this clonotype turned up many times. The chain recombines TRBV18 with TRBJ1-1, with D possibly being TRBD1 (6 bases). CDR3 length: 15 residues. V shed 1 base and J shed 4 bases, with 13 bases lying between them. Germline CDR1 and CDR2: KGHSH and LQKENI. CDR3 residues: CASSPLGGGGTEAFF. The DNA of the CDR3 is TGTGCCAGCTCACCACTCGGGGGCGGGGGCACTGAAGCTTTCTTT.

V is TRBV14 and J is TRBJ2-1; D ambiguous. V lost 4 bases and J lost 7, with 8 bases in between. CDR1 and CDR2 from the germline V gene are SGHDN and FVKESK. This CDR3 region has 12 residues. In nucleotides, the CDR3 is TGTGCCAGCAGCCCAGACTTAAATGAGCAGTTCTTC. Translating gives CASSPDLNEQFF.

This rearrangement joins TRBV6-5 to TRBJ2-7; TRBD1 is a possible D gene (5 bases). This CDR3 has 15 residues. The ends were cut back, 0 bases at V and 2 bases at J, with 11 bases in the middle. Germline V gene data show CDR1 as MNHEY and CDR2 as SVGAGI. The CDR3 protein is CASSYSPDNTYEQYF. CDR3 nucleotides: TGTGCCAGCAGTTACTCTCCGGACAATACCTACGAGCAGTACTTC.

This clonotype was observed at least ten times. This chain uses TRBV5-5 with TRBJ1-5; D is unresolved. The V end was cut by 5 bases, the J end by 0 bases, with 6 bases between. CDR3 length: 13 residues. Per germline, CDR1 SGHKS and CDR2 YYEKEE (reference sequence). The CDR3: CASSGYSNQPQHF. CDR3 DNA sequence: TGTGCCAGCAGTGGTTATAGCAATCAGCCCCAGCATTTT.

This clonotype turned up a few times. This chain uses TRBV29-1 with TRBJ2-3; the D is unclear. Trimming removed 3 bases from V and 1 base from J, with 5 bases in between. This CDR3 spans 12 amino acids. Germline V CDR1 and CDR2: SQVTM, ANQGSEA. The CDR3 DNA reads TGCAGCGTTGACGGCGGCACAGATACGCAGTATTTT. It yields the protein CSVDGGTDTQYF.

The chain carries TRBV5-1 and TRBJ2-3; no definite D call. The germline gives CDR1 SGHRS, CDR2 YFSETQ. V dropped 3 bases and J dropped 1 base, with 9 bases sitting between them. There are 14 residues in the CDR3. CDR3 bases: TGCGCCAGCAGCTCCTTCCTCGGCACAGATACGCAGTATTTT. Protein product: CASSSFLGTDTQYF.

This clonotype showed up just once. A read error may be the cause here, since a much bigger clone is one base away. CDR3 sequence (DNA): TGCAGCGTTGATTGGGCTAGCGGGAGTGAGAACCAGTACTTC. It is translated as CSVDWASGSENQYF. This chain links TRBV29-1 with TRBJ2-5; 10 nucleotides match TRBD2. Germline assignment: CDR1 SQVTM and CDR2 ANQGSEA. The CDR3 has 14 amino acids.

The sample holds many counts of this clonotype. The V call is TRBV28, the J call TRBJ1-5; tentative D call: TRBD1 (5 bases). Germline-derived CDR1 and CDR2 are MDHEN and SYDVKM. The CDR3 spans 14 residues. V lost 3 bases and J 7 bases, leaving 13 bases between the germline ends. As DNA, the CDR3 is TGTGCCAGCAGTTTTCGGCAGGGAGGACAGCCCCAGCATTTT. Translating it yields CASSFRQGGQPQHF.

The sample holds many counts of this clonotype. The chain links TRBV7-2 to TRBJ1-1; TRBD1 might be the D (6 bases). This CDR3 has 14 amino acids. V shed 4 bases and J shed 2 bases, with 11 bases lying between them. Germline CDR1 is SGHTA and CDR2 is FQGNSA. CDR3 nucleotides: TGTGCCAGCAGCTGGGGACAACCAAACACTGAAGCTTTCTTT. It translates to CASSWGQPNTEAFF.

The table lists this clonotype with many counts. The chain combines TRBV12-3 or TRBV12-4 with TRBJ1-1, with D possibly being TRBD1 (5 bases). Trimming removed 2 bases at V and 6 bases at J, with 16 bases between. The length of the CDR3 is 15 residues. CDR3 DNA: TGTGCCAGCAGTTTAACAGGCAGGAAGGGTTCTGAAGCTTTCTTT. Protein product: CASSLTGRKGSEAFF.

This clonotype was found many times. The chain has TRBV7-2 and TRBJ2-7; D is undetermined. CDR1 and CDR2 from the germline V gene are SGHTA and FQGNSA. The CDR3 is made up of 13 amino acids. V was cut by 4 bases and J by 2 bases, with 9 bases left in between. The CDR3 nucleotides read TGTGCCAGCAGCTATCAGGTTCCCTACGAGCAGTACTTC. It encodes CASSYQVPYEQYF.

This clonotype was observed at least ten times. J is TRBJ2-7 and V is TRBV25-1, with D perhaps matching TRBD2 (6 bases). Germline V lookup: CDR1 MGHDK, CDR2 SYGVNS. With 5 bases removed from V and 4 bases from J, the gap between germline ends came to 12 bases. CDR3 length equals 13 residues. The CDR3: CASSRGLLYEQYF. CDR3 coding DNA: TGTGCCAGCAGTAGGGGACTGCTATACGAGCAGTACTTC.

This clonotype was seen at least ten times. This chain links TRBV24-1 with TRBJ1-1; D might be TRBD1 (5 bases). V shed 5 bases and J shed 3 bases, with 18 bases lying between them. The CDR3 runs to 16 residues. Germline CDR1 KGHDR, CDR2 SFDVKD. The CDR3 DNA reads TGTGCCACCAGTGTAAGGGCAGGGCCCACCTACACTGAAGCTTTCTTT. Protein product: CATSVRAGPTYTEAFF.

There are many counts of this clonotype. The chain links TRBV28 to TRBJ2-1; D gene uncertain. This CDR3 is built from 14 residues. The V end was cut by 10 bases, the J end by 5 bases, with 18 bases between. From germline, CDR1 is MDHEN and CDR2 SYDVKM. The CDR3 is CATFSTPTNNEQFF. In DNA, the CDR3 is TGTGCCACCTTTTCTACCCCCACCAACAATGAGCAGTTCTTC.

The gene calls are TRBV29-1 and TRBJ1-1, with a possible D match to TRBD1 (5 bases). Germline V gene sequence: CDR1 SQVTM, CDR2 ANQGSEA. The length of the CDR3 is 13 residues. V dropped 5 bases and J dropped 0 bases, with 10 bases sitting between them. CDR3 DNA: TGCAGCGTTAGTAAGGGGATGAACACTGAAGCTTTCTTT. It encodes CSVSKGMNTEAFF.

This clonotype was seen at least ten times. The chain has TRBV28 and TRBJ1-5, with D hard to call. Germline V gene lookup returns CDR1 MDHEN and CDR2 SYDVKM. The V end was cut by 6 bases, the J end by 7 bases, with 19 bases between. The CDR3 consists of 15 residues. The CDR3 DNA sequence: TGTGCCAGCAGACCCAGTGGCCCCTCGAGGCAGCCCCAGCATTTT. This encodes CASRPSGPSRQPQHF.

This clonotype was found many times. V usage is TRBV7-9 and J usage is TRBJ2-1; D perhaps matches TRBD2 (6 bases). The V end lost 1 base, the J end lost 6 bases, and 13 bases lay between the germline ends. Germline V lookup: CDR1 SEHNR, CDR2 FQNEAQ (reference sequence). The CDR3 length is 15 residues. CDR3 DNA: TGTGCCAGCAGCTTAGACTACGGGAGTGGCAATGAGCAGTTCTTC. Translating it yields CASSLDYGSGNEQFF.

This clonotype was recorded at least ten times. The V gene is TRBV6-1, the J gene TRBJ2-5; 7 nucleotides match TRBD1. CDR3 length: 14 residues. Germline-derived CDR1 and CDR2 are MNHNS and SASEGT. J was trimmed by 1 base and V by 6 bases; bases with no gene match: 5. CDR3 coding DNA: TGTGCCAGCAGCATGGACAGGTTCCAAGAGACCCAGTACTTC. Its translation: CASSMDRFQETQYF.

Written as DNA, the CDR3 is TGTGCCAGCATGGGACGGTCCTACGAGCAGTACTTC. It codes for CASMGRSYEQYF. The chain recombines TRBV12-3 or TRBV12-4 with TRBJ2-7; possibly TRBD1 or TRBD2 for D (5 bases each). This CDR3 spans 12 amino acids. Trimming removed 7 bases from V and 1 base from J, with 8 bases in between.